Following are 4 T cell receptor beta chains from one sample sequenced in a study of cytomegalovirus exposure and HLA in healthy donors. The PCR was carried out with 60 Vbeta primers and 13 Jbeta primers. TCRdb's table, derived via immunoSEQ multiplex PCR, lists solely in-frame clones and lacks some. This sample yields about 190,000 clones, of which around 75% are seen a single time; less than 4% belongs to the top ten. Material: PBMCs. These receptors all stem from a young woman in good health and CMV-seropositive.

This chain connects TRBV13 to TRBJ2-5; no clear D. CDR1 PRHDT and CDR2 FYEKMQ come from the germline V gene (reference sequence). The V gene lost 4 bases and the J gene lost 5 bases, with 17 bases spanning the gap. The CDR3 covers 15 residues. The CDR3 nucleotides read TGTGCCAGCAGCTGGAGCCTGGAAGGCCCGGAGACCCAGTACTTC. This translates into CASSWSLEGPETQYF.

This clone was counted a few times. This chain connects TRBV25-1 to TRBJ1-1, with 7 positions matching TRBD1. CDR1 is MGHDK, CDR2 SYGVNS, per germline. V was pared by 4 bases and J by 5 bases, with 7 bases of the junction left unmatched. The CDR3 has 14 amino acids. CDR3 loop: CASSVGGAGTEAFF. DNA for the CDR3: TGTGCCAGCAGTGTAGGGGGCGCGGGTACTGAAGCTTTCTTT.

V gene TRBV5-1 combines with J gene TRBJ2-7, with D maybe TRBD1 (6 bases). The CDR3 sequence is 15 residues long. Trimming cost V 2 bases and J 3 bases, with 15 bases left between them. Germline values: CDR1 SGHRS, CDR2 YFSETQ. The CDR3 region has the DNA TGCGCCAGCAGCTTTGGGGGCGCGGATGACTACGAGCAGTACTTC. It codes for CASSFGGADDYEQYF.

This clone was found a few times. The V gene is TRBV7-9, the J gene TRBJ1-1; TRBD1 might be the D (6 bases). This CDR3 is built from 15 residues. Trimming took off 4 bases at V and 1 base at J, with 13 bases between the two ends. Germline assignment: CDR1 SEHNR and CDR2 FQNEAQ (reference sequence). DNA for the CDR3: TGTGCCAGCAGCTCTACGACAGGAGAGAACACTGAAGCTTTCTTT. Its protein is CASSSTTGENTEAFF.